The rows below give T cell receptor beta chains drawn from one sample of a study of cytomegalovirus exposure and HLA in healthy donors. Clones were read by immunoSEQ multiplex PCR, and TCRdb kept only the in-frame ones, dropping some. The sample includes tens of thousands of clones, over 75% seen only once; the top ten take nearly 6%. Sequencing was performed on PBMCs. Receptors were obtained from a female donor in good health and CMV-seronegative. Both conserved end residues are part of each CDR3. D genes are given only for firm matches. The size of a clone is reported for some rows only, either as once, few or many, or as a class for expanded clones.

j_call d_call clone_size v_call cdr3_nt cdr3_aa
TRBJ2-7 . . TRBV13 TGTGCCAGCAGCCCCACGCAGGGGTCCTACGAGCAGTACTTC CASSPTQGSYEQYF
TRBJ1-2 TRBD1 once TRBV15 TGTGCCACCAGCAGACTGTCGTCAGGGGGTGTCTATGGCTACACCTTC CATSRLSSGGVYGYTF
TRBJ2-7 TRBD2 . TRBV5-1 TGCGCCAGCAGCTTTGGGACTAGCGGAGCGGAGGGTGGCGAGCAGTACTTC CASSFGTSGAEGGEQYF
TRBJ2-1 TRBD1 . TRBV28 TGTGCCAGCAGTTTAATAGGACAGGGTGCCAATGAGCAGTTCTTC CASSLIGQGANEQFF
TRBJ1-2 . . TRBV15 TGTGCCACCAGCAGAGATCGGGGAGGATGGGACTATGGCTACACCTTC CATSRDRGGWDYGYTF
TRBJ2-1 . . TRBV2 TGTGCCAGCAGTGACCAGGCTACGTACAATGAGCAGTTCTTC CASSDQATYNEQFF
TRBJ2-1 TRBD2 once TRBV9 TGTGCCAGCAGCGTAGAGACTAGCCCTTACAATGAGCAGTTCTTC CASSVETSPYNEQFF
TRBJ1-4 . . TRBV7-8 TGTGCCAGCAGCCTAATGAGGGATCCACTGCACGAAAAACTGTTTTTT CASSLMRDPLHEKLFF
TRBJ1-1 TRBD1 . TRBV29-1 TGCAGCGTTGGGGGACAGGGGATCACTGAAGCTTTCTTT CSVGGQGITEAFF
TRBJ1-5 TRBD1 . TRBV28 TGTGCCAGCAGTCTTACAGGGGGCATAGGCAATCAGCCCCAGCATTTT CASSLTGGIGNQPQHF
TRBJ1-2 . . TRBV7-2 TGTGCCAGCAGCCCAAGCCTGACGGACAGTAGTGGCTACACCTTC CASSPSLTDSSGYTF
TRBJ2-1 TRBD2 . TRBV7-2 TGTGCCAGCCTGGTACGAGCGGGAGGGTACAATGAGCAGTTCTTC CASLVRAGGYNEQFF
TRBJ2-2 . . TRBV5-4 TGTGCCAGCAGACCCGGGACAACCACCGGGGAGCTGTTTTTT CASRPGTTTGELFF
TRBJ1-2 TRBD1 . TRBV9 TGTGCCAGCAGGAGAGGGACAGCTAACTATGGCTACACCTTC CASRRGTANYGYTF
TRBJ2-7 TRBD1 . TRBV30 TGTGCCTGGAGTGCCCCCAGGGGGTCTTACGAGCAGTACTTC CAWSAPRGSYEQYF
TRBJ1-1 . . TRBV5-4 TGTGCCAGCAGCGAGGGCGGCTACACTGAAGCTTTCTTT CASSEGGYTEAFF
TRBJ2-5 TRBD1 . TRBV18 TGTGCCAGCTCACCTCGGGACAGACAAGAGACCCAGTACTTC CASSPRDRQETQYF
TRBJ1-4 TRBD1 medium-sized TRBV7-8 TGTGCCAGCAGCCCGATACCGGGACAGGGTGAAAAACTGTTTTTT CASSPIPGQGEKLFF
TRBJ1-2 . . TRBV18 TGTGCCAGCTCACCTCGGGGAGACTATGGCTACACCTTC CASSPRGDYGYTF
TRBJ2-5 . . TRBV4-3 TGCGCCAGCAGTGAACGAACAGCCAAAGAGACCCAGTACTTC CASSERTAKETQYF
TRBJ2-7 . . TRBV12-1 TGTGCCAGCAGCTACAGGGTCTCCTACGAGCAGTACTTC CASSYRVSYEQYF
TRBJ1-2 TRBD1 . TRBV5-1 TGCGCCAGCAGCACCCGGGACAGCTATGGCTACACCTTC CASSTRDSYGYTF
TRBJ1-3 TRBD1 . TRBV28 TGTGCCAGCAGTTCAACCGACAGGGGCAGGGGAAACACCATATATTTT CASSSTDRGRGNTIYF
TRBJ2-7 . few TRBV10-3 TGTGCCATCAGTGAGTCCTCGACAGGTTACTACGAGCAGTACTTC CAISESSTGYYEQYF
TRBJ1-4 TRBD1 . TRBV15 TGTGCCACCAGCAGAGATCGACAGGGACGGTTTGGTGAAAAACTGTTTTTT CATSRDRQGRFGEKLFF
TRBJ2-3 TRBD2 . TRBV9 TGTGCCAGCAGCGTAGGTGCGGGGGGGCATTCAGATACGCAGTATTTT CASSVGAGGHSDTQYF
TRBJ2-1 . few TRBV19 TGTGCCAGTATGGGTGTTGGGCTCGATCCCTACAATGAGCAGTTCTTC CASMGVGLDPYNEQFF
TRBJ2-1 TRBD2 once TRBV25-1 TGTGCCAGCAGGGTACCGGGACTAGCGGGCAATGAGCAGTTCTTC CASRVPGLAGNEQFF
TRBJ1-2 . . TRBV6-5 TGTGCCAGCAGTTACTCGGTTCAGGGTGACTATGGCTACACCTTC CASSYSVQGDYGYTF
TRBJ2-7 TRBD2 . TRBV2 TGTGCCAGCTTGCGGGAGTACGAGCAGTACTTC CASLREYEQYF
TRBJ1-2 . . TRBV6-6 TGTGCCAGCAGTTACTCTGGCAGGGGCATCTATGGCTACACCTTC CASSYSGRGIYGYTF
TRBJ1-1 TRBD1 . TRBV15 TGTGCCACCAGTACCGACAGGGGGCTTGAGACTGAAGCTTTCTTT CATSTDRGLETEAFF
TRBJ1-2 TRBD1 few TRBV28 TGTGCCAGCAGTACCGGACAGGGTAACTATGGCTACACCTTC CASSTGQGNYGYTF
TRBJ2-2 . . TRBV29-1 TGCAGCGCCTTAACCGGGGAGCTGTTTTTT CSALTGELFF
TRBJ1-5 TRBD1 few TRBV6-1 TGTGCCAGCAGTGACGCGTCACAGGGGGATTATCAGCCCCAGCATTTT CASSDASQGDYQPQHF
TRBJ1-6 TRBD1 . TRBV5-1 TGCGCCAGCAGCTTGCGAACAGGGGGCGATTCACCCCTCCACTTT CASSLRTGGDSPLHF
TRBJ2-1 . . TRBV7-2 TGTGCCAGCAGCAGAACCTCAGGGGCGGATGAGCAGTTCTTC CASSRTSGADEQFF
TRBJ2-3 TRBD2 once TRBV7-3 TGTGCCAGCAGACAAAGCGGGGTGAACACAGATACGCAGTATTTT CASRQSGVNTDTQYF
TRBJ1-1 . . TRBV6-1 TGTGCCAGCAGTGAATTCGGACAGCCGAACACTGAAGCTTTCTTT CASSEFGQPNTEAFF
TRBJ1-5 TRBD1 few TRBV9 TGTGCCAGCAGCGTAGGGACAGGGGCCGGGGTTGGCCAGCCCCAGCATTTT CASSVGTGAGVGQPQHF
TRBJ1-5 . . TRBV7-8 TGTGCCAGCAGCTTAGGTACAGGACGAGATCAGCCCCAGCATTTT CASSLGTGRDQPQHF
TRBJ1-6 TRBD1 . TRBV7-2 TGTGCCAGCAGCTCACCGGGACAGAGCTCCTATAATTCACCCCTCCACTTT CASSSPGQSSYNSPLHF
TRBJ2-7 TRBD2 . TRBV7-7 TGTGCTAGCAGCATAGCGGTTCCAGCGGGGGGGCCAAGGATAAGCTCCTACGAGCAGTACTTC CASSIAVPAGGPRISSYEQYF
TRBJ1-2 . . TRBV9 TGTGCCAGCAGCGTAGGGGGGCGGCAGCTTTATGGCTACACCTTC CASSVGGRQLYGYTF
TRBJ2-5 TRBD2 . TRBV28 TGTGCCAGCAGTCCCGAATCCGGGGGGGGCCGAGAGACCCAGTACTTC CASSPESGGGRETQYF
TRBJ1-4 . few TRBV6-6 TGTGCCAGCAGGAACGGGGAGGCGGGGGAAAAACTGTTTTTT CASRNGEAGEKLFF
TRBJ2-1 . . TRBV5-1 TGCGCCAGCAGCCAACAGGGGGGGAGTTTGAATGAGCAGTTCTTC CASSQQGGSLNEQFF
TRBJ1-2 . . TRBV7-2 TGTGCCAGCAGCTTAGGGGGTACAGGTAAAGGCTACACCTTC CASSLGGTGKGYTF
TRBJ2-7 . . TRBV9 TGTGCCAGCAGCGTAGGAACTACGGGGGAGCAGTACTTC CASSVGTTGEQYF
TRBJ1-1 . . TRBV4-2 TGTGCCAGCAGCCAAGCAAAAACAGCACCAACTTCGGAAGCTTTCTTT CASSQAKTAPTSEAFF
TRBJ2-1 . . TRBV2 TGTGCCAGCAGTGAAGTATCTCGCGGCCAGTTCTTC CASSEVSRGQFF
TRBJ2-7 TRBD2 . TRBV4-1 TGCGCCAGCAGCCAAGATCGGTCCAGCGGGAGGAGCTCCTACGAGCAGTACTTC CASSQDRSSGRSSYEQYF
TRBJ1-2 TRBD1 . TRBV7-3 TGTGCCAGCAGCTTAAGGGGGACAGGGGACGGCTACACCTTC CASSLRGTGDGYTF
TRBJ2-2 . . TRBV5-1 TGCGCCAGCAGCTTGGGGAGCACCGGGGAGCTGTTTTTT CASSLGSTGELFF
TRBJ1-6 TRBD1 few TRBV28 TGTGCCAGCAGTCCTAGACAGGGATATAATTCACCCCTCCACTTT CASSPRQGYNSPLHF